The text below deals with one TCR beta chain. The antigen is undetermined. These data are taken from a study of blood T cells in healthy people across ages. Findings of the study overall: Age showed a roughly linear inverse relationship with TCR beta diversity per million T cells. Estimates based on one million T cells were treated as lower bounds.

This CDR3 spans 9 amino acids. Germline values: CDR1 MNHEY, CDR2 SMNVEV (reference sequence). Between the trimmed V and J ends, which lost 9 bases and 11 bases, there was a span of 10 bases. A second PCR of 7 to 11 cycles used a sample-barcoded 5' primer and a J-beta primer mix. TCRdb itself ran the 5' RACE reads through MiXCR, one entry per CDR3 protein. The sample holds over 950,000 distinct CDR3 sequences, roughly 51% seen once. Samples each yielded at least 5 micrograms of total RNA. V is TRBV27 and J is TRBJ2-5; possible D gene TRBD2, 5 bases. This clonotype was obtained from a woman in her sixties or seventies in good health. Sequencing was carried out using blood. CDR3 nucleotide sequence: TGTGCCAGTGGTTGGGAGCAGTACTTC. This translates into CASGWEQYF.